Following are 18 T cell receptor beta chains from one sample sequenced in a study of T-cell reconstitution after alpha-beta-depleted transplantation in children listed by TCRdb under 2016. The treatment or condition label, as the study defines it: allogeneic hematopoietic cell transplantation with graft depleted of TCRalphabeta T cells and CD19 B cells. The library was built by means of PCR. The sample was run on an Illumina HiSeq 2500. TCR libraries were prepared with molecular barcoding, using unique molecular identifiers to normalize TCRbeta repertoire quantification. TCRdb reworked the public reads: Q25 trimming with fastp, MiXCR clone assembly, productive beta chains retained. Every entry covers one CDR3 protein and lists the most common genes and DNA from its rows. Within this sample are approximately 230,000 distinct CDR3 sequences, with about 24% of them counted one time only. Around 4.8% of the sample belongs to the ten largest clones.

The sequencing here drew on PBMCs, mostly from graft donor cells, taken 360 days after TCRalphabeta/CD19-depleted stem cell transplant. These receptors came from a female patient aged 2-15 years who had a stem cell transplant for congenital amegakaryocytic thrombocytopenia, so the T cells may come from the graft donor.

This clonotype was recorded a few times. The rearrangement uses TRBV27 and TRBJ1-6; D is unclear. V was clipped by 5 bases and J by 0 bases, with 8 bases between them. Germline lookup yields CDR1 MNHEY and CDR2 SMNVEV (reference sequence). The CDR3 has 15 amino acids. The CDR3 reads CASSHESSYNSPLHF. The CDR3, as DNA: TGTGCCAGCAGTCACGAGAGCTCCTATAATTCACCCCTCCACTTT.

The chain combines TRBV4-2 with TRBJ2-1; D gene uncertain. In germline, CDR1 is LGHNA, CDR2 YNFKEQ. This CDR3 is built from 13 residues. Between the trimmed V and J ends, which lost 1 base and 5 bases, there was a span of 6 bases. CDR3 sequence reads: CASSQGTDNEQFF. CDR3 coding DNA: TGTGCCAGCAGCCAAGGGACCGACAATGAGCAGTTCTTC.

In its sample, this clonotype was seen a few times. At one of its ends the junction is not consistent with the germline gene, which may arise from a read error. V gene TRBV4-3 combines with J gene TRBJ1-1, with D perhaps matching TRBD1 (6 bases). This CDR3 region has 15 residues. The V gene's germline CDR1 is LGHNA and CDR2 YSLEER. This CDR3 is CASGHRVTPNTEAFF. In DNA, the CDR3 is TGCGCCAGCGGCCACAGGGTCACCCCGAACACTGAAGCTTTCTTT.

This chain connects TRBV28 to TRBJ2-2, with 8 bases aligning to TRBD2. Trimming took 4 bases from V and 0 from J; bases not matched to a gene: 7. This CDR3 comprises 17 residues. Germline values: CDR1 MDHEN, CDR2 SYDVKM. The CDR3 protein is CASSSHKGLANTGELFF. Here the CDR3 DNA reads TGTGCCAGCAGTTCCCATAAGGGACTAGCGAACACCGGGGAGCTGTTTTTT.

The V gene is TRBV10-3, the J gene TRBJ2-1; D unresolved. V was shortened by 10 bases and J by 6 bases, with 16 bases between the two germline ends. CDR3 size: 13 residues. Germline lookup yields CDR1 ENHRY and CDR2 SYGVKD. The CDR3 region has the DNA TGTGCCACCTGTCCAAGGACGATCAATGAGCAGTTCTTC. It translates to CATCPRTINEQFF.

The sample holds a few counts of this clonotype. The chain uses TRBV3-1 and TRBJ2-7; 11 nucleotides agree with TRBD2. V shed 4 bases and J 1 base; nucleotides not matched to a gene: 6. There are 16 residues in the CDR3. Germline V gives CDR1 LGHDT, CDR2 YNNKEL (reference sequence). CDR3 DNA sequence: TGTGCCAGCAGCCGGCGACTAGCGGGGTCATCCTACGAGCAGTACTTC. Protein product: CASSRRLAGSSYEQYF.

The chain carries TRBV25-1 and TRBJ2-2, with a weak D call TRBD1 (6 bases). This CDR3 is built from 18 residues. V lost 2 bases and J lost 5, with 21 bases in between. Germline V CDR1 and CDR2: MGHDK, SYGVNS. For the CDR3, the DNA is TGTGCCAGCAGTGAAGGGGGCAGGGGTTATTGGTTTACCGGGGAGCTGTTTTTT. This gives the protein CASSEGGRGYWFTGELFF.

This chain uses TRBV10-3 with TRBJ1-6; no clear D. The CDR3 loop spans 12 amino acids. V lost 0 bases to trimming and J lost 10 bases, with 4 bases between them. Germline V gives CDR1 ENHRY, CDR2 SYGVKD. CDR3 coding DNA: TGTGCCATCAGTGAGTCCCGATCACCCCTCCACTTT. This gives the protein CAISESRSPLHF.

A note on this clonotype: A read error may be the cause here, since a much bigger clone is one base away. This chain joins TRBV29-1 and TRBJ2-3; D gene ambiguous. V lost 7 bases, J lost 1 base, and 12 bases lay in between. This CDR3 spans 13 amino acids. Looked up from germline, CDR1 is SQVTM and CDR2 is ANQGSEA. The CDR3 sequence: CSAQAGGTDTQYF. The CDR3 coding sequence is TGCAGCGCCCAGGCTGGGGGCACAGATACGCAGTATTTT.

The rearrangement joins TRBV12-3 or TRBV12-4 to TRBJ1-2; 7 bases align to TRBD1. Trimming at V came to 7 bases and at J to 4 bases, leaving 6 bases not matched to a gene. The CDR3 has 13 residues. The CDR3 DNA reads TGTGCCAGCACTCTACAGGGGACCTATGGCTACACCTTC. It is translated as CASTLQGTYGYTF.

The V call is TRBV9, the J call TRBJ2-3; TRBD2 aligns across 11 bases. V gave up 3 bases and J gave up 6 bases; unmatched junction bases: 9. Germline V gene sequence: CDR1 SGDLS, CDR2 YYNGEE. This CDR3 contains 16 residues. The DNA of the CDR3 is TGTGCCAGCAGCGCACGTAGCGGGGGGGCCTTGGATACGCAGTATTTT. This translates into CASSARSGGALDTQYF.

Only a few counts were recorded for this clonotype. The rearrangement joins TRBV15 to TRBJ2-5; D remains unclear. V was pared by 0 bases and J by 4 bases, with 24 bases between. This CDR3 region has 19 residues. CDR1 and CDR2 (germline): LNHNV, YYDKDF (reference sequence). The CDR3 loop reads CATSRETLIWSDGIETQYF. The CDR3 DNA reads TGTGCCACCAGCAGAGAGACCCTGATATGGAGCGACGGTATAGAGACCCAGTACTTC.

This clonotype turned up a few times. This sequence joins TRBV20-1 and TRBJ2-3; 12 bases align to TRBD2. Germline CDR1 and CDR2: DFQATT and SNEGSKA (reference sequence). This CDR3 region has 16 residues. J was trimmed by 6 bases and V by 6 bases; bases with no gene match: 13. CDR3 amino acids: CSAEGLAGGPRDTQYF. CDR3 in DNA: TGCAGTGCGGAGGGTCTAGCGGGAGGGCCGAGGGATACGCAGTATTTT.

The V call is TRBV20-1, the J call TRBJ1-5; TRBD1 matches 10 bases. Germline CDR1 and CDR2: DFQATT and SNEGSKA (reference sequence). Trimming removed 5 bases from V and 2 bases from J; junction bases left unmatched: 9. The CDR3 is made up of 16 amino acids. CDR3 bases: TGCAGTGCTGCGACAGGGGGCGTCTCTGGCAATCAGCCCCAGCATTTT. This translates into CSAATGGVSGNQPQHF.

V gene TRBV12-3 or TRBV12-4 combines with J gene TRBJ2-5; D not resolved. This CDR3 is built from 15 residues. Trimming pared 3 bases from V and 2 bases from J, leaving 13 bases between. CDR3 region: CASSLGQALQETQYF. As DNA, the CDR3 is TGTGCCAGCAGTTTGGGCCAGGCCTTACAAGAGACCCAGTACTTC.

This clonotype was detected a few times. The CDR3 region is CASSLAGGLPYNEQFF. CDR3 nucleotide sequence: TGTGCCAGCAGCTTGGCTGGGGGTCTTCCCTACAATGAGCAGTTCTTC. J is TRBJ2-1 and V is TRBV5-6; TRBD1 or TRBD2 may be the D gene (5 bases each). The CDR3 is 16 residues long. The ends were cut back, 0 bases at V and 2 bases at J, with 12 bases in the middle. Germline values: CDR1 SGHDT, CDR2 YYEEEE. Full variable domain (remainder filled in from reference TRBV5-6 and TRBJ2-1): DAGVTQSPTHLIKTRGQQVTLRCSPKSGHDTVSWYQQALGQGPQFIFQYYEEEERQRGNFPDRFSGHQFPNYSSELNVNALLLGDSALYLCASSLAGGLPYNEQFFGPGTRLTVL.

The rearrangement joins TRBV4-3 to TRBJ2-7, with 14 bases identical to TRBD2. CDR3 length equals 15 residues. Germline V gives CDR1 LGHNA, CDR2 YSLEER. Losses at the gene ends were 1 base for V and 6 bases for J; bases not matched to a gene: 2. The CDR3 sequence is CASSQGTSGRSEQYF. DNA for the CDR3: TGCGCCAGCAGCCAAGGGACTAGCGGGAGGTCCGAGCAGTACTTC.

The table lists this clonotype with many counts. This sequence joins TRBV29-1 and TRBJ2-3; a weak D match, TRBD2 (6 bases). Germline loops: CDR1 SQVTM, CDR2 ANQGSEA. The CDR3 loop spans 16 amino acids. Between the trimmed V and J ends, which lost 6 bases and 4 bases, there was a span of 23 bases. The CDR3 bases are TGCAGCGTGGGAGCGCTTGACGGGAGATTCCCAGATACGCAGTATTTT. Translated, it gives CSVGALDGRFPDTQYF.